One T cell receptor (beta chain) is described in this entry. Per the original data handling: Nucleated cell number was recorded as an estimate derived from reference gene primer amplification. Only in-frame clones appear in the TCRdb table, and some are missing; sequencing was by immunoSEQ multiplex PCR. V and J calls and clone size come straight from that table; D and trimming were deduced from the DNA. The table records 350,000 to 400,000 clones, approximately 90% of them present only once. The data derive from a study of blood T cell repertoires in COVID-19. Study as a whole: T cells, B-cell-depleted T cells, or PBMCs supplied cDNA or gDNA.

Participant-reported clinical history was the basis for cohort assignment. Per germline, CDR1 SEHNR and CDR2 FQNEAQ (reference sequence). The ends lost 3 bases at V and 12 bases at J; junction bases unmatched: 7. The length of the CDR3 is 14 residues. The receptor's source is a woman aged 30 to 39 with acute COVID-19. The sample consisted of PBMCs or T cells enriched from blood (not recorded which). The rearrangement joins TRBV7-9 to TRBJ2-1, with TRBD1 identical over 11 bases. In DNA, the CDR3 is TGTGCCAGCAGCTTTTCCGGGACAGGGGGTGGGCAGTTCTTC. Translated: CASSFSGTGGGQFF.